This record covers a single T cell receptor (beta chain). Its cognate antigen is unknown. These data come from a study of yellow fever vaccine responses in identical twins. Overall study results and limits: Vaccine T cell responses of twins reportedly seemed partly convergent and partly personalized.

There are 17 residues in the CDR3. Germline V gene sequence: CDR1 KGHSH, CDR2 LQKENI. The ends lost 5 bases at V and 5 bases at J; junction bases unmatched: 14. TCRdb redid the calling of the RT-PCR reads with MiXCR, one entry per CDR3 protein. The data show around 2,000 distinct CDR3 sequences, with about 88% seen just once and about 4.8% held by the top ten. The sequence was collected from a young woman who received the yellow fever vaccine. This specimen consisted of T cells from blood (PBMCs), unsorted or a sorted subset (not recorded which), obtained before or after yellow fever vaccination (not recorded which). The chain couples TRBV18 to TRBJ2-1; 8 bases line up with TRBD1. CDR3 protein: CASSFKSGTGVNNEQFF. The DNA of the CDR3 is TGTGCCAGCTCATTCAAATCCGGGACAGGAGTAAACAATGAGCAGTTCTTC. The full variable domain, rest sourced from reference TRBV18 and TRBJ2-1, is NAGVMQNPRHLVRRRGQEARLRCSPMKGHSHVYWYRQLPEEGLKFMVYLQKENIIDESGMPKERFSAEFPKEGPSILRIQQVVRGDSAAYFCASSFKSGTGVNNEQFFGPGTRLTVL.